This TCR beta chain was captured in a study of CD8 T cells in ankylosing spondylitis. The CDR3 totals 11 residues. The ends were cut back, 7 bases at V and 8 bases at J, with 9 bases in the middle. From germline, CDR1 is ENHRY and CDR2 SYGVKD. Each CDR3 protein gets one entry after TCRdb re-called the 5' RACE reads with MiXCR. The sample records hundreds of thousands of distinct CDR3 sequences, 20% being singletons. A remark on this clonotype: Antigen specificity is unknown.

Study-wide findings and caveats: Within peripheral blood, clones linked to disease were CD8+ and relatively rare. Reports say disease-linked clones showed up significantly more in matched ankylosing spondylitis synovial fluid. It appeared that ankylosing spondylitis blood was characterized by a TCR beta motif of several highly homologous variants.

The source is a male donor with ankylosing spondylitis or in good health (not recorded which). Sequencing input: blood, either unsorted or a sorted T cell fraction (not recorded which). The V gene is TRBV10-3, the J gene TRBJ2-1, with D possibly matching TRBD2 (7 bases). The CDR3 loop reads CAIKGGHEQFF. CDR3 DNA: TGTGCCATCAAGGGGGGGCATGAGCAGTTCTTC.